Listed below are T cell receptor beta chains from one sample, sequenced in a study of T cell responses to AZD1222 COVID-19 vaccine. Only in-frame clones appear in the TCRdb table, and some are missing; sequencing was by immunoSEQ multiplex PCR. The data contain nearly 95,000 clones, 85% to 90% of them singletons. The source was peripheral blood, collected 28 days after the second AZD1222 dose. The receptor set was obtained from an adult who received the AZD1222 COVID-19 vaccine. The CDR3 runs from the conserved cysteine through the conserved F or W. The D gene is left open where the match is weak.

CDR3	J	V	D
CASRRASGDDNEQFF	TRBJ2-1	TRBV10-3	TRBD2
CASSLSLGQGARAFF	TRBJ1-1	TRBV28	TRBD1
CASSLAQGALIGELFF	TRBJ2-2	TRBV5-4	TRBD1
CASSFHGDALGYTF	TRBJ1-2	TRBV11-2	.
CASRTGNYGYTF	TRBJ1-2	TRBV30	TRBD1
CASSSGQALEKLFF	TRBJ1-4	TRBV7-9	TRBD1
CASSLEPSTDTQYF	TRBJ2-3	TRBV6-6	.
CASSQVGGEAIYEQYF	TRBJ2-7	TRBV3-1/TRBV3-2	.
CASSQGLAGGDTQYF	TRBJ2-3	TRBV3-1/TRBV3-2	TRBD2
CASSNYGGGGYGYTF	TRBJ1-2	TRBV6-5	.
CATSRGSGTNYGYTF	TRBJ1-2	TRBV15	.
CASSSVLSANYGYTF	TRBJ1-2	TRBV5-4	.
CASSWSDRPIYGYTF	TRBJ1-2	TRBV5-6	.
CSASGTKAFF	TRBJ1-1	TRBV20-1	.
CASSFGGASDEQYF	TRBJ2-7	TRBV7-9	.
CASTRSGSSYNEQFF	TRBJ2-1	TRBV5-1	TRBD2
CASSSPGQGANYGYTF	TRBJ1-2	TRBV27	TRBD1
CASSLAPPGGPDTQYF	TRBJ2-3	TRBV11-1	.